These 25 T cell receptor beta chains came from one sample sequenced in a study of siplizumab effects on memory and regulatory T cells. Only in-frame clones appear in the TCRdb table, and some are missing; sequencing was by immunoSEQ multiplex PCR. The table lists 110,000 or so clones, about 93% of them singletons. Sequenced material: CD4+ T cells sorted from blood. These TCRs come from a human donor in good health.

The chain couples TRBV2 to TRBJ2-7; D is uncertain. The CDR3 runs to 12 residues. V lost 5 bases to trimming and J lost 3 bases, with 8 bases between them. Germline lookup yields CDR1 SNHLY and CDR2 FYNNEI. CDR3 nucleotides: TGTGCCAGCAGTAGTACCAACTACGAGCAGTACTTC. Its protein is CASSSTNYEQYF. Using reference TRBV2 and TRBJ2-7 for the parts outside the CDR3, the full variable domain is EPEVTQTPSHQVTQMGQEVILRCVPISNHLYFYWYRQILGQKVEFLVSFYNNEISEKSEIFDDQFSVERPDGSNFTLKIRSTKLEDSAMYFCASSSTNYEQYFGPGTRLTVT.

CDR3 residues: CASSPGTEETQYF. The CDR3 nucleotides are TGTGCCAGCAGCCCCGGGACAGAAGAGACCCAGTACTTC. The chain couples TRBV9 to TRBJ2-5; TRBD1 agrees at 7 bases. Germline assignment: CDR1 SGDLS and CDR2 YYNGEE. The CDR3 length is 13 residues. Trimming took 4 bases from V and 3 from J; bases not matched to a gene: 3.

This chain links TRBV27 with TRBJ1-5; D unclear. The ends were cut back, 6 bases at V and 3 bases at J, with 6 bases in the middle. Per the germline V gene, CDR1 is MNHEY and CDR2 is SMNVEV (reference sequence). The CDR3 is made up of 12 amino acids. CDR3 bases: TGTGCCAGCAGAGGAAACAATCAGCCCCAGCATTTT. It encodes CASRGNNQPQHF.

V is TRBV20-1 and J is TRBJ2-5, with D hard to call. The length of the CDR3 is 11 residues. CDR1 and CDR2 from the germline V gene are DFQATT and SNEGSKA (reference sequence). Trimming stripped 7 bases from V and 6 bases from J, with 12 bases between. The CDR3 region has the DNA TGCAGTGTAATTGGGGTAAAGACCCAGTACTTC. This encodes CSVIGVKTQYF.

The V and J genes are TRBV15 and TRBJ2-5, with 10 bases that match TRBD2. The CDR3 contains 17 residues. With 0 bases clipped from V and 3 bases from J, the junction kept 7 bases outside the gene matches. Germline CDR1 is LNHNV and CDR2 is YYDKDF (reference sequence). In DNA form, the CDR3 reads TGTGCCACCAGCAGAGATCCTAGCGGGGGCCTAAAAGAGACCCAGTACTTC. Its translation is CATSRDPSGGLKETQYF. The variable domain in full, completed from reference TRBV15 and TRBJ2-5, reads DAMVIQNPRYQVTQFGKPVTLSCSQTLNHNVMYWYQQKSSQAPKLLFHYYDKDFNNEADTPDNFQSRRPNTSFCFLDIRSPGLGDTAMYLCATSRDPSGGLKETQYFGPGTRLLVL.

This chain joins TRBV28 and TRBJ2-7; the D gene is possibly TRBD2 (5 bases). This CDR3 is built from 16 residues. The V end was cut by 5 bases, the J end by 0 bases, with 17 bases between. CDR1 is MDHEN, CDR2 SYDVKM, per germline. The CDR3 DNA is TGTGCCAGCAGTCCATTCTGGCGGGCCAGCTCCTACGAGCAGTACTTC. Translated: CASSPFWRASSYEQYF.

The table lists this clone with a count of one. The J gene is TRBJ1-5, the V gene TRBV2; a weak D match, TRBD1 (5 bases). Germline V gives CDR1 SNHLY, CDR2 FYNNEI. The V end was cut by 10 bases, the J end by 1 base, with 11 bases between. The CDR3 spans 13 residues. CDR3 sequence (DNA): TGTGCCACTAGCTGGGGGAGCAATCAGCCCCAGCATTTT. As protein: CATSWGSNQPQHF.

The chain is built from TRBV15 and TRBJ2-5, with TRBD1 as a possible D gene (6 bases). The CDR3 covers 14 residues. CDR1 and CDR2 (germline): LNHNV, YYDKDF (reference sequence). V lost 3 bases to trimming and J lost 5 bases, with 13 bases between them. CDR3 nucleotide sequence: TGTGCCACCAGCAGCCGGGACATGCGGGAGACCCAGTACTTC. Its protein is CATSSRDMRETQYF.

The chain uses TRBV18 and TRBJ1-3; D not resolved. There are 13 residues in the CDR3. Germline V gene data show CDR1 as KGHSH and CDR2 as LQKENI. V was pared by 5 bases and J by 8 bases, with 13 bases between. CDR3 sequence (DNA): TGTGCCAGCTCAACCGGAGCCGGCGACACCATATATTTT. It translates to CASSTGAGDTIYF.

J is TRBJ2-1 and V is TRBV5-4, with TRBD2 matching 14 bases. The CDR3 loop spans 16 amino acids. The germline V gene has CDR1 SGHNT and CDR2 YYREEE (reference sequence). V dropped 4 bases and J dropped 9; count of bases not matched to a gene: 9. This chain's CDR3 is CASSPRLAGGPLEQFF. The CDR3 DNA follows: TGTGCCAGCAGCCCCAGACTAGCGGGGGGGCCCCTTGAGCAGTTCTTC. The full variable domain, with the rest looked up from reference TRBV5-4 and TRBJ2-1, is ETGVTQSPTHLIKTRGQQVTLRCSSQSGHNTVSWYQQALGQGPQFIFQYYREEENGRGNFPPRFSGLQFPNYSSELNVNALELDDSALYLCASSPRLAGGPLEQFFGPGTRLTVL.

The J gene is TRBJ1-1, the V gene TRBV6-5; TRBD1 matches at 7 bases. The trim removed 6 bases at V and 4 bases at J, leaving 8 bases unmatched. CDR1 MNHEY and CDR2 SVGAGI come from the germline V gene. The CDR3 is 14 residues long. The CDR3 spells CASSNTGAPTEAFF. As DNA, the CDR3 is TGTGCCAGCAGCAATACAGGGGCCCCCACTGAAGCTTTCTTT.

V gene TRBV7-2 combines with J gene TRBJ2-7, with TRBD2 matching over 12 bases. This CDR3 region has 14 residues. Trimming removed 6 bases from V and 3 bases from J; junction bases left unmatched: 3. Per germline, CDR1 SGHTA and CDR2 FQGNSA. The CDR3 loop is CASRRTSGIYEQYF. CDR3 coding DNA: TGTGCCAGCAGACGGACTAGCGGGATCTACGAGCAGTACTTC.

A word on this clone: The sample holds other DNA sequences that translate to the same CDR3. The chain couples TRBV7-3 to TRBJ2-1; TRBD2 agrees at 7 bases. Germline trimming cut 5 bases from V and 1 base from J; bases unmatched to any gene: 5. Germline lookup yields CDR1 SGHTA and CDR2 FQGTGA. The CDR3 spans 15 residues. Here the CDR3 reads CASSLSGGSYNEQFF. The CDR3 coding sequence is TGTGCCAGCAGCCTCTCGGGGGGTTCCTACAATGAGCAGTTCTTC.

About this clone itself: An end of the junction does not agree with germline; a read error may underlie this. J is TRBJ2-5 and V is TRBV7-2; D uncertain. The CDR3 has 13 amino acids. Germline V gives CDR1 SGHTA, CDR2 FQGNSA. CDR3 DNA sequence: TGTGCCGGCAGCTTAGGGCACCAAGAGACCCAGTACTTC. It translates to CAGSLGHQETQYF.

The CDR3 sequence is CASSLGTEETQYF. The CDR3 nucleotides read TGCGCCAGCAGCTTGGGGACGGAAGAGACCCAGTACTTC. This chain joins TRBV5-1 and TRBJ2-5; D gene ambiguous. V was clipped by 0 bases and J by 3 bases, with 6 bases between them. Germline V lookup: CDR1 SGHRS, CDR2 YFSETQ. CDR3 size: 13 residues.

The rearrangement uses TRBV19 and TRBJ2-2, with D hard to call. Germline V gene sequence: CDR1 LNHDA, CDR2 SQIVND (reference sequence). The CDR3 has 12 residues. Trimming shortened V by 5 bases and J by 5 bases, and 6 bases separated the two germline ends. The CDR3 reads CASSPQTGELFF. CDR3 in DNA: TGTGCCAGTAGTCCCCAAACCGGGGAGCTGTTTTTT.

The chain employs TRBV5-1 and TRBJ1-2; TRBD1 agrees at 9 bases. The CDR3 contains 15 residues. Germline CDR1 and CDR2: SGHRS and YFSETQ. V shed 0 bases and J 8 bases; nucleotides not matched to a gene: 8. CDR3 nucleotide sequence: TGCGCCAGCAGCTTGGAGTCCGGGACAGGGCGCGGCTACACCTTC. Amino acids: CASSLESGTGRGYTF.

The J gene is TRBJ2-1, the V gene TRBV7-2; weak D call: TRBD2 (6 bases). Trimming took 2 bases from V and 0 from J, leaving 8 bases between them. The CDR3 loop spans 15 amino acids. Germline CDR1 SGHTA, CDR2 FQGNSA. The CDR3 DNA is TGTGCCAGCAGCTTACGGGAGAGCTCCTACAATGAGCAGTTCTTC. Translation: CASSLRESSYNEQFF.

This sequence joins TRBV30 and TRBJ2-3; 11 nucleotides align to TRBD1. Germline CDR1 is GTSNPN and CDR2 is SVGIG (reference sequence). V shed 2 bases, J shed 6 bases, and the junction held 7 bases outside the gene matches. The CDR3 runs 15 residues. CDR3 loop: CAWSQEGQGADTQYF. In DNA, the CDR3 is TGTGCCTGGAGTCAGGAAGGACAGGGGGCGGATACGCAGTATTTT.

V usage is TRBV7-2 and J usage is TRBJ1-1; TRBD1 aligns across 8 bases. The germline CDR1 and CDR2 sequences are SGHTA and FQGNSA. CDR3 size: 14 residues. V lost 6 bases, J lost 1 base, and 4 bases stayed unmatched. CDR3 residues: CASSKTGENTEAFF. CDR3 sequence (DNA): TGTGCCAGCAGTAAGACAGGGGAGAACACTGAAGCTTTCTTT. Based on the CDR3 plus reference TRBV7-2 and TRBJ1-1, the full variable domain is GAGVSQSPSNKVTEKGKDVELRCDPISGHTALYWYRQSLGQGLEFLIYFQGNSAPDKSGLPSDRFSAERTGGSVSTLTIQRTQQEDSAVYLCASSKTGENTEAFFGQGTRLTVV.

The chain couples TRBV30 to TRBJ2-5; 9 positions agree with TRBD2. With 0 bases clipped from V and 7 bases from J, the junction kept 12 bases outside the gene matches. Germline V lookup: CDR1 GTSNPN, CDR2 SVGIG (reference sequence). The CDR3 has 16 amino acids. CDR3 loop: CAWSVRLAGTKATQYF. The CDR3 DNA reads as TGTGCCTGGAGTGTACGCCTAGCGGGAACGAAGGCGACCCAGTACTTC.

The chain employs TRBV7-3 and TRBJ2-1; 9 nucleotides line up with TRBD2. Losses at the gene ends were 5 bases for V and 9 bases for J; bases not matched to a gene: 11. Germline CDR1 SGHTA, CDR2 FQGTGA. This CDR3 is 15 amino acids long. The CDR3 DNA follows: TGTGCCAGCAGCGGAATAGCGGGAGTCGGGAGTGAGCAGTTCTTC. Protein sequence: CASSGIAGVGSEQFF.

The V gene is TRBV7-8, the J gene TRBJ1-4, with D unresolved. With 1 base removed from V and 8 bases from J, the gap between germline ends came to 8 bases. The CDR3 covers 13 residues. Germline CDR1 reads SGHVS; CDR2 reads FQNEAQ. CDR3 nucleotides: TGTGCCAGCAGCTTAGAGCGGGGAGAAAAACTGTTTTTT. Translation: CASSLERGEKLFF.

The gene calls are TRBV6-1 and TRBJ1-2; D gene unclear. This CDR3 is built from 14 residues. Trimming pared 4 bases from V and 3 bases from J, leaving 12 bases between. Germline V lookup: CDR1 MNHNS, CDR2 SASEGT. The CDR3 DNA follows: TGTGCCAGCAGTGTATCGGACGGTTACTATGGCTACACCTTC. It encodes CASSVSDGYYGYTF.

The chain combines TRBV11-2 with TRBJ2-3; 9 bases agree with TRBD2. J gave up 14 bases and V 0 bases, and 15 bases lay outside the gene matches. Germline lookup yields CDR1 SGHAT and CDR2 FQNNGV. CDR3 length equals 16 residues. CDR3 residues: CASSLDARGGGGRVYF. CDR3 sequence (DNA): TGTGCCAGCAGCTTAGACGCGCGGGGGGGCGGCGGCCGGGTGTATTTT. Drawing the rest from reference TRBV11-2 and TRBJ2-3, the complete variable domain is EAGVAQSPRYKIIEKRQSVAFWCNPISGHATLYWYQQILGQGPKLLIQFQNNGVVDDSQLPKDRFSAERLKGVDSTLKIQPAKLEDSAVYLCASSLDARGGGGRVYFGPGTRLTVL.